This TCR beta chain was identified in a study of T-cell memory formation after mild COVID-19. Overall study context: Most TCR clusters belonged to a single donor.

There are many counts of this clonotype. TCRdb redid the calling of the 5' RACE reads with MiXCR, one entry per CDR3 protein. The data show fewer than 150,000 distinct CDR3 sequences, approximately 6.3% seen once. The length of the CDR3 is 11 residues. The germline V and J ends were trimmed by 6 bases and 10 bases, with 14 bases remaining between them. Germline V lookup: CDR1 DFQATT, CDR2 SNEGSKA (reference sequence). The TCR originated in an adult woman who had mild COVID-19 (a few samples of this study predate the infection). Cell type and time point are not known. The sequenced material came from PBMCs or a T cell subset sorted from them (not recorded which). This rearrangement joins TRBV20-1 to TRBJ2-3, with D perhaps assigned TRBD1 or TRBD2 (5 bases each). The chain's CDR3 is CSATSTGPQYF. The CDR3 DNA is TGCAGTGCCACCTCAACGGGGCCGCAGTATTTT.